This section outlines one TCR beta chain sequence together with its context. Its specificity is unknown. The source of the sample is a study of cytomegalovirus exposure and HLA in healthy donors. Study-wide points: Investigators reported 150 to 200 TCR beta chains as tied to cytomegalovirus. Within an earlier analysis, most TCR beta V segments proved productive either about 87% or about 30% of the time.

60 Vbeta and 13 Jbeta primers were used in PCR. The method was immunoSEQ multiplex PCR; TCRdb's version includes in-frame clones alone and lacks a portion of them. Here the sample spans around 140,000 clones, around 73% being singletons. V gave up 3 bases and J gave up 6 bases; unmatched junction bases: 11. The CDR3 runs 17 residues. Germline V gives CDR1 LNHDA, CDR2 SQIVND (reference sequence). The receptor comes from a woman between 18 and 30 years old in good health and CMV-seronegative. V usage is TRBV19 and J usage is TRBJ2-2, with 9 bases fitting TRBD2. Sequenced sample: PBMCs. This CDR3 is CASSIVVGTSYSGELFF. CDR3 DNA: TGTGCCAGTAGTATTGTAGTAGGGACTAGCTACTCCGGGGAGCTGTTTTTT.